The clone carrying this T cell receptor (beta chain) was recorded many times. What it binds is not known. Regions amplified from RNA transcripts were the TCR beta CDR3 regions. The HTBI primer set was used in a first-round RT-PCR of the TCR CDR3. TCRdb independently ran MiXCR on the multiplex PCR reads; one entry per CDR3 protein. The sample lists hundreds of thousands of distinct CDR3 sequences, less than 15% occurring once. The data stem from a study of T cells in Graves' hyperthyroidism and ophthalmopathy. Whole-study findings and limits: Researchers found most expanded thyroid clonotypes above 0.001 in blood as well. Model-based prediction identified ophthalmopathy a median roughly 5.9 months prior to its onset.

V trimming: 1 base; J trimming: 4 bases; junction bases outside the gene matches: 6. CDR1 MDHEN and CDR2 SYDVKM come from the germline V gene. The CDR3 totals 16 residues. Graves' hyperthyroidism was deemed stable given no ophthalmopathy progression within 18 months. Investigators excluded patients with uncontrolled infection, other autoimmune disease, pregnancy or lactation. The sequence was obtained from a woman aged 18-35 years with Graves' hyperthyroidism. The specimen sequenced was blood. The chain carries TRBV28 and TRBJ2-1, with TRBD2 matching over 8 bases. This chain's CDR3 is CASSLFREGYYNEQFF. Written as DNA, the CDR3 is TGTGCCAGCAGTTTATTTCGGGAGGGGTATTACAATGAGCAGTTCTTC.